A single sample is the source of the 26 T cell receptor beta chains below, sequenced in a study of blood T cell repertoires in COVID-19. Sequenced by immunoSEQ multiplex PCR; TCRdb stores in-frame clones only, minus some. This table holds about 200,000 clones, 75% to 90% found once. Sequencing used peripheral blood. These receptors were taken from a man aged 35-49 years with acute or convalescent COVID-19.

The chain's CDR3 is CASSSNSGTGNPNEKLFF. The CDR3 DNA follows: TGTGCCAGCAGCTCTAACTCCGGGACAGGGAATCCTAATGAAAAACTGTTTTTT. The V call is TRBV7-6, the J call TRBJ1-4, with TRBD1 matching over 9 bases. This CDR3 has 18 residues. Trimming at V came to 4 bases and at J to 3 bases, leaving 12 bases not matched to a gene. CDR1 and CDR2 from the germline V gene are SGHVS and FNYEAQ.

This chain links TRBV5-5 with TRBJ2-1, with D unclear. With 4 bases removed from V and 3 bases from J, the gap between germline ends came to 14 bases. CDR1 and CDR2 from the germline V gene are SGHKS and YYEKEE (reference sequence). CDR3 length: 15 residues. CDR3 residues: CASSPTSAGYNEQFF. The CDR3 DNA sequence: TGTGCCAGCAGCCCAACATCGGCAGGCTACAATGAGCAGTTCTTC.

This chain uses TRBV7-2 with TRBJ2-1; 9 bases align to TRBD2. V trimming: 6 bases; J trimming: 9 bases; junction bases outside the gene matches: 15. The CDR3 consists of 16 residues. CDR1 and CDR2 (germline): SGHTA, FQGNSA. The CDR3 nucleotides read TGTGCCAGCAGGAGAGGTAGCGGGAGAAGCCAGGGTGAGCAGTTCTTC. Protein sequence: CASRRGSGRSQGEQFF.

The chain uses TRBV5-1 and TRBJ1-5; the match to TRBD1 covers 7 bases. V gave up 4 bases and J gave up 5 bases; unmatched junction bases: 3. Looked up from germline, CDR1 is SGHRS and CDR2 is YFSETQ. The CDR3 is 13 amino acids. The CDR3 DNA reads TGCGCCAGCAGCGTGGGGACAGATCAGCCCCAGCATTTT. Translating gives CASSVGTDQPQHF.

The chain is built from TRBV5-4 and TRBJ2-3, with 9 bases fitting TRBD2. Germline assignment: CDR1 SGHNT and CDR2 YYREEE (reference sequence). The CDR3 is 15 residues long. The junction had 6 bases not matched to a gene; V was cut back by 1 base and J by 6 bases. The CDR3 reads CASSLRLAGTDTQYF. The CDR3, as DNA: TGTGCCAGCAGCTTGCGGCTAGCGGGAACCGATACGCAGTATTTT.

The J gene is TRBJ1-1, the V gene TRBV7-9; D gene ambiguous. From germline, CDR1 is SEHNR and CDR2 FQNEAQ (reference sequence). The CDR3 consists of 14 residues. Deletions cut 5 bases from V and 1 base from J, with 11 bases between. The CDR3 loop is CASSPSARNTEAFF. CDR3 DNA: TGTGCCAGCAGCCCTAGTGCGCGGAACACTGAAGCTTTCTTT.

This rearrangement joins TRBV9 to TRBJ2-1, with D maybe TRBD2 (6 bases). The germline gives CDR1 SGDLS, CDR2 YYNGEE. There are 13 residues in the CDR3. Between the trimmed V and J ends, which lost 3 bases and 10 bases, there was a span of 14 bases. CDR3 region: CASSDVTAGEQFF. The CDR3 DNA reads TGTGCCAGCAGCGATGTCACCGCGGGGGAGCAGTTCTTC.

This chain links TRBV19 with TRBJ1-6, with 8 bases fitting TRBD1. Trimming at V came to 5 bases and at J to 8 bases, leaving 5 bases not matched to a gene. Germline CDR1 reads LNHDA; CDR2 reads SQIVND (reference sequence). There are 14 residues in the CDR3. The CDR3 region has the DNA TGTGCCAGTAGTTCGGACAGGGCGGATTCACCCCTCCACTTT. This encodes CASSSDRADSPLHF.

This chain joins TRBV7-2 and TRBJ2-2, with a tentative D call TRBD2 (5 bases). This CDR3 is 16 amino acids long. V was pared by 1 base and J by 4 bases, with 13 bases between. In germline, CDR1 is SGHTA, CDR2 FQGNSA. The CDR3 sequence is CASSLGPGLGTGELFF. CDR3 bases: TGTGCCAGCAGCTTAGGTCCGGGGTTGGGCACCGGGGAGCTGTTTTTT.

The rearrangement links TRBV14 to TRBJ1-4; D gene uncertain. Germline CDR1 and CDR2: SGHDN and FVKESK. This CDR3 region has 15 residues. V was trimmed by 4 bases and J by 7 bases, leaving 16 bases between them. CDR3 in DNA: TGTGCCAGCAGCCCCCCCGGGTGGCTTGGTGAAAAACTGTTTTTT. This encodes CASSPPGWLGEKLFF.

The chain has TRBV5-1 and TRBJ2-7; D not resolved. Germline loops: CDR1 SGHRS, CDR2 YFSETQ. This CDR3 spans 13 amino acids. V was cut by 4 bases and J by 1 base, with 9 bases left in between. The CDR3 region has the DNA TGCGCCAGCAGCACAGCATTTTCCTACGAGCAGTACTTC. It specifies CASSTAFSYEQYF. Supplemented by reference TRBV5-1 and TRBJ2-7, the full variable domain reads KAGVTQTPRYLIKTRGQQVTLSCSPISGHRSVSWYQQTPGQGLQFLFEYFSETQRNKGNFPGRFSGRQFSNSRSEMNVSTLELGDSALYLCASSTAFSYEQYFGPGTRLTVT.

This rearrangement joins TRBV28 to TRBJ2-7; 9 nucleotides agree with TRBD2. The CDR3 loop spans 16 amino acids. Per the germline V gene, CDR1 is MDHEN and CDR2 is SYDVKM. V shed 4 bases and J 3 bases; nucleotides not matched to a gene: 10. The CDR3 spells CASSSGDSGSFYEQYF. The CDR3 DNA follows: TGTGCCAGCAGTTCTGGGGATAGCGGGAGCTTCTACGAGCAGTACTTC.

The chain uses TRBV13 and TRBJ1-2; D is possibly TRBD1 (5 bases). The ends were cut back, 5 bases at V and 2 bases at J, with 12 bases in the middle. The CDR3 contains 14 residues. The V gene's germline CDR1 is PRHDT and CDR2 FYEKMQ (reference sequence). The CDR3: CASSRWGGNYGYTF. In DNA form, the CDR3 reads TGTGCCAGCAGCCGTTGGGGGGGAAACTATGGCTACACCTTC.

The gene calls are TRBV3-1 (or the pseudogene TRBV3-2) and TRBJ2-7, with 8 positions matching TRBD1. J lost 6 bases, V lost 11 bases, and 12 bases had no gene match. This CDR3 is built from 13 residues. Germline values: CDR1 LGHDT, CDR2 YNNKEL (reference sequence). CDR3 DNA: TGTGCCGCCCAAGGCAGGGGGCAAGTCGAGCAGTACTTC. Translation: CAAQGRGQVEQYF.

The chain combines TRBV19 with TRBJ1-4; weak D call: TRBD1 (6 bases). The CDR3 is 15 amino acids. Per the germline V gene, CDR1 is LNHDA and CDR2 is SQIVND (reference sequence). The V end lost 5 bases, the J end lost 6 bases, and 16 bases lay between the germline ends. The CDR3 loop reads CASSALGGADEKLFF. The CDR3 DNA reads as TGTGCCAGTAGTGCCCTAGGGGGAGCGGATGAAAAACTGTTTTTT.

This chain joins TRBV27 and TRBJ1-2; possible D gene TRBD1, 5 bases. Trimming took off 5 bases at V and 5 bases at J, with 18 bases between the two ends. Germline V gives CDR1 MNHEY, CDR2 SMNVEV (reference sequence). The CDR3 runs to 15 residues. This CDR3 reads CASSPTSRAGYGYTF. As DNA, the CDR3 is TGTGCCAGCAGTCCTACCTCCAGGGCCGGGTATGGCTACACCTTC.

The CDR3 coding sequence is TGCGCCAGCAGAGGACAGGGGGGCAATGGCTACACCTTC. Protein sequence: CASRGQGGNGYTF. The rearrangement joins TRBV10-2 to TRBJ1-2; 10 bases map to TRBD1. This CDR3 is built from 13 residues. The junction had 4 bases not matched to a gene; V was cut back by 6 bases and J by 6 bases. CDR1 WSHSY and CDR2 SAAADI come from the germline V gene.

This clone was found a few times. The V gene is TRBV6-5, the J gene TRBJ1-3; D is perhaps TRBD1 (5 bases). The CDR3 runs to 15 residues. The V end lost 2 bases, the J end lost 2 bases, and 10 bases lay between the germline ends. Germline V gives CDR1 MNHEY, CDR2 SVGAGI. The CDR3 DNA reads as TGTGCCAGCAGTTACGGACAATCTCCTGGAAACACCATATATTTT. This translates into CASSYGQSPGNTIYF.

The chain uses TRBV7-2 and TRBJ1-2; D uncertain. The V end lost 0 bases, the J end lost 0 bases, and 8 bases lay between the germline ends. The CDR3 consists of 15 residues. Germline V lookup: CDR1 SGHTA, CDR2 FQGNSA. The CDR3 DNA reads TGTGCCAGCAGCTTAGCGCCGGGAGCTAACTATGGCTACACCTTC. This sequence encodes CASSLAPGANYGYTF.

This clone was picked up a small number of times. This chain's CDR3 is CASSTDTNTGELFF. The CDR3 region has the DNA TGTGCCAGTAGCACAGATACGAACACCGGGGAGCTGTTTTTT. The chain couples TRBV19 to TRBJ2-2; D gene unclear. V lost 6 bases and J 0 bases, leaving 8 bases between the germline ends. Germline CDR1 and CDR2: LNHDA and SQIVND (reference sequence). The CDR3 has 14 residues.

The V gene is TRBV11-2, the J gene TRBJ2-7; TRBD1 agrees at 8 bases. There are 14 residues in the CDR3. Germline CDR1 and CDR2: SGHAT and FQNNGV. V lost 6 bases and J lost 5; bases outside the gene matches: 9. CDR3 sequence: CASSSRTGFDEQYF. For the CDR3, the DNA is TGTGCCAGCAGTTCAAGGACAGGGTTTGACGAGCAGTACTTC.

CDR3 protein: CASSFSVVKTYEQYF. The CDR3 DNA reads as TGTGCCAGCAGCTTTTCGGTCGTCAAGACCTACGAGCAGTACTTC. The chain uses TRBV11-2 and TRBJ2-7, with unresolved D. The CDR3 is 15 amino acids. The V end was cut by 3 bases, the J end by 2 bases, with 14 bases between. Germline values: CDR1 SGHAT, CDR2 FQNNGV. Full variable domain (outside the CDR3, taken from reference TRBV11-2 and TRBJ2-7): EAGVAQSPRYKIIEKRQSVAFWCNPISGHATLYWYQQILGQGPKLLIQFQNNGVVDDSQLPKDRFSAERLKGVDSTLKIQPAKLEDSAVYLCASSFSVVKTYEQYFGPGTRLTVT.

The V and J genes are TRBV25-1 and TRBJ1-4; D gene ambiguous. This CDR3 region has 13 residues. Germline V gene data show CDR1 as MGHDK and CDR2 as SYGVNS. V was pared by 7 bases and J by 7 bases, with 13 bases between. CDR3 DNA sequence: TGTGCCAGCACCGAGCAGGCGGGTGAAAAACTGTTTTTT. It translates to CASTEQAGEKLFF.

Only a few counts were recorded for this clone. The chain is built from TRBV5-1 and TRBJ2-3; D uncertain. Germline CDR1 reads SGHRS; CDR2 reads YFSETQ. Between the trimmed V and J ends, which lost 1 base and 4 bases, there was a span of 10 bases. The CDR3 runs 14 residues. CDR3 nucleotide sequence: TGCGCCAGCAGCTTGTTTCTGAGGTCAGATACGCAGTATTTT. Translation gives CASSLFLRSDTQYF.

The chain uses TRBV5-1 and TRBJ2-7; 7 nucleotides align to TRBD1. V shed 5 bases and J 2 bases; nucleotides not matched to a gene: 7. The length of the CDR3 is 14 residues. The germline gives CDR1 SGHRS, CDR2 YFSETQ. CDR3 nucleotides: TGCGCCAGCAGTTTCGACAGGGACCCCTACGAGCAGTACTTC. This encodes CASSFDRDPYEQYF.

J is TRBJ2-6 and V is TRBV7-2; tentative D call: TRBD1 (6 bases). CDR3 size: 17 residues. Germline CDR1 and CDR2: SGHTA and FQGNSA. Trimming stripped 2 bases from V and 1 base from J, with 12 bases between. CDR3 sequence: CASSLQGMGSGANVLTF. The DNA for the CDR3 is TGTGCCAGCAGCTTACAGGGGATGGGGTCTGGGGCCAACGTCCTGACTTTC.